What follows are 31 T cell receptor beta chains derived from one specimen sequenced in a study of blood T cell repertoires in COVID-19. Using immunoSEQ multiplex PCR, the repertoire was profiled, and TCRdb retains in-frame clones only, with some absent. The sample records roughly 310,000 clones, around 87% being singletons. Sequencing was performed on peripheral blood. The origin of the receptors is a woman aged 50 to 60 with active or convalescent COVID-19.

V usage is TRBV27 and J usage is TRBJ1-2, with D unresolved. CDR1 MNHEY and CDR2 SMNVEV come from the germline V gene (reference sequence). The CDR3 spans 13 residues. With 6 bases removed from V and 6 bases from J, the gap between germline ends came to 14 bases. This CDR3 reads CASSLQWGDGYTF. In DNA, the CDR3 is TGTGCCAGCAGCCTACAGTGGGGAGATGGCTACACCTTC.

V and J are TRBV3-1 (or the pseudogene TRBV3-2) and TRBJ1-2, with 9 bases aligning to TRBD1. V trimming: 3 bases; J trimming: 7 bases; junction bases outside the gene matches: 9. The CDR3 has 15 residues. Germline CDR1 reads LGHDT; CDR2 reads YNNKEL (reference sequence). The CDR3 region is CASSQGTGRHAGYTF. The CDR3 DNA sequence: TGTGCCAGCAGCCAGGGGACAGGGAGGCATGCTGGCTACACCTTC.

The V gene is TRBV10-3, the J gene TRBJ2-2; D gene unclear. Germline loops: CDR1 ENHRY, CDR2 SYGVKD. The ends were cut back, 4 bases at V and 4 bases at J, with 7 bases in the middle. The CDR3 is 13 residues long. CDR3 loop: CAISGLGTGELFF. CDR3 bases: TGTGCCATCAGTGGACTCGGCACCGGGGAGCTGTTTTTT.

The rearrangement uses TRBV10-2 and TRBJ1-6; tentative D call: TRBD1 (6 bases). V was cut by 0 bases and J by 6 bases, with 15 bases left in between. The CDR3 contains 17 residues. CDR1 WSHSY and CDR2 SAAADI come from the germline V gene. The CDR3 coding sequence is TGCGCCAGCAGTGAGTCGACTAAGGGGGGGGCTAATTCACCCCTCCACTTT. Encoded protein: CASSESTKGGANSPLHF.

This sequence joins TRBV24-1 and TRBJ1-2; the D is unclear. The germline V gene encodes CDR1 KGHDR and CDR2 SFDVKD. There are 14 residues in the CDR3. The V and J ends lost 3 bases and 2 bases respectively, with 9 bases between them. CDR3 protein: CATSDAEENYGYTF. CDR3 DNA: TGTGCCACCAGTGATGCCGAAGAGAACTATGGCTACACCTTC.

The chain joins TRBV6-5 to TRBJ1-3; 9 nucleotides align to TRBD1. Trimming took 6 bases from V and 4 from J; bases not matched to a gene: 4. Germline CDR1 is MNHEY and CDR2 is SVGAGI. The CDR3 length is 14 residues. CDR3 in DNA: TGTGCCAGCAGAATCACAGGGGGCGGAAACACCATATATTTT. Its translation is CASRITGGGNTIYF.

This chain links TRBV7-9 with TRBJ2-7; 7 nucleotides agree with TRBD1. The CDR3 sequence is 16 residues long. The junction had 9 bases not matched to a gene; V was cut back by 1 base and J by 3 bases. Germline V gene data show CDR1 as SEHNR and CDR2 as FQNEAQ (reference sequence). In DNA form, the CDR3 reads TGTGCCAGCAGCTTAGTTGGGGACAGCTTAAACTACGAGCAGTACTTC. This codes for CASSLVGDSLNYEQYF.

The J gene is TRBJ2-3, the V gene TRBV5-4, with TRBD2 identical over 13 bases. The trim removed 0 bases at V and 3 bases at J, leaving 4 bases unmatched. Germline V CDR1 and CDR2: SGHNT, YYREEE (reference sequence). The CDR3 covers 17 residues. The CDR3 DNA reads as TGTGCCAGCAGCTTGGCGACTAGCGGGGGGTGGACAGATACGCAGTATTTT. Amino acid sequence: CASSLATSGGWTDTQYF.

The chain combines TRBV28 with TRBJ2-1, with TRBD2 as a possible D gene (6 bases). V lost 1 base, J lost 11 bases, and 18 bases lay in between. The CDR3 is made up of 15 amino acids. Germline V CDR1 and CDR2: MDHEN, SYDVKM. The CDR3 reads CASSLFASARSKQFF. The CDR3, as DNA: TGTGCCAGCAGTTTATTTGCTAGCGCCCGGAGCAAGCAGTTCTTC.

The chain joins TRBV5-6 to TRBJ2-7; possible D gene TRBD2, 5 bases. The V gene lost 6 bases and the J gene lost 5 bases, with 18 bases spanning the gap. The length of the CDR3 is 14 residues. Germline lookup yields CDR1 SGHDT and CDR2 YYEEEE. This CDR3 is CASKRRPSADEQYF. For the CDR3, the DNA is TGTGCCAGCAAACGTCGTCCGTCAGCGGACGAGCAGTACTTC.

This chain joins TRBV4-1 and TRBJ1-5; no clear D. V lost 0 bases and J 2 bases, leaving 11 bases between the germline ends. The CDR3 extends over 16 amino acids. The germline gives CDR1 MGHRA, CDR2 YSYEKL. In DNA form, the CDR3 reads TGCGCCAGCAGCCAAGAAGAGGGTGGTGGCAATCAGCCCCAGCATTTT. Translating it yields CASSQEEGGGNQPQHF.

V usage is TRBV24-1 and J usage is TRBJ1-1; TRBD1 agrees at 10 bases. Per germline, CDR1 KGHDR and CDR2 SFDVKD. The CDR3 runs to 14 residues. V dropped 7 bases and J dropped 2; count of bases not matched to a gene: 3. CDR3 in amino acids: CATRGTGENTEAFF. DNA of the CDR3: TGTGCCACCAGAGGGACAGGGGAAAACACTGAAGCTTTCTTT.

The gene calls are TRBV27 and TRBJ1-4; the D gene is possibly TRBD1 (6 bases). The germline V gene encodes CDR1 MNHEY and CDR2 SMNVEV (reference sequence). V was clipped by 3 bases and J by 6 bases, with 11 bases between them. The CDR3 totals 14 residues. In nucleotides, the CDR3 is TGTGCCAGCAGTTTTTACAGGGCGGATGAAAAACTGTTTTTT. Translation gives CASSFYRADEKLFF.

On this clone: A junction boundary mismatches the germline segment, possibly from a read error. V is TRBV24-1 and J is TRBJ1-1, with 7 bases matching TRBD1. CDR1 and CDR2 (germline): KGHDR, SFDVKD. There are 11 residues in the CDR3. The CDR3 nucleotides are TGTGCCACCAGTGATCATGACAGGGTTTTTTTT. Translation: CATSDHDRVFF.

The V gene is TRBV5-1, the J gene TRBJ2-3; D is perhaps TRBD2 (6 bases). This CDR3 comprises 15 residues. The germline V gene encodes CDR1 SGHRS and CDR2 YFSETQ. V lost 0 bases and J 4 bases, leaving 12 bases between the germline ends. The CDR3 DNA reads TGCGCCAGCAGCTTGGGCGCGGGGAGCGCAGATACGCAGTATTTT. Its translation: CASSLGAGSADTQYF.

The chain combines TRBV5-1 with TRBJ2-1; TRBD1 matches 10 bases. Germline-derived CDR1 and CDR2 are SGHRS and YFSETQ. The junction had 8 bases not matched to a gene; V was cut back by 7 bases and J by 7 bases. CDR3 length equals 14 residues. For the CDR3, the DNA is TGCGCCAGCTGTACCGGGACAGGGGTTAATGAGCAGTTCTTC. This encodes CASCTGTGVNEQFF.

V gene TRBV19 combines with J gene TRBJ1-1; the match to TRBD1 covers 8 bases. With 1 base clipped from V and 4 bases from J, the junction kept 8 bases outside the gene matches. This CDR3 is 16 amino acids long. Looked up from germline, CDR1 is LNHDA and CDR2 is SQIVND (reference sequence). The CDR3 loop is CASSIGPAQGATEAFF. DNA for the CDR3: TGTGCCAGTAGTATAGGCCCCGCGCAGGGGGCCACTGAAGCTTTCTTT.

This chain connects TRBV7-2 to TRBJ1-2; D call uncertain. Germline CDR1 SGHTA, CDR2 FQGNSA. The CDR3 totals 14 residues. Trimming stripped 1 base from V and 7 bases from J, with 13 bases between. The CDR3 loop reads CASSLEAGMGGYTF. The DNA for the CDR3 is TGTGCCAGCAGCTTAGAGGCAGGAATGGGTGGCTACACCTTC.

The chain is built from TRBV28 and TRBJ2-7, with TRBD1 matching 11 bases. After removal of 2 bases from V and 2 bases from J, the junction contained 8 bases not matched to a gene. Germline V gives CDR1 MDHEN, CDR2 SYDVKM. The CDR3 runs 17 residues. The CDR3 DNA reads TGTGCCAGCAGTTTACCCTGGGGGGACAGGGGGGCCTACGAGCAGTACTTC. It codes for CASSLPWGDRGAYEQYF.

The DNA of the CDR3 is TGTGCCAGCAGCTTGGGGGAGGGTTCGAATGAGCAGTTCTTC. Translated, it gives CASSLGEGSNEQFF. V is TRBV11-3 and J is TRBJ2-1; TRBD2 agrees at 7 bases. The CDR3 extends over 14 amino acids. The germline gives CDR1 SGHNT, CDR2 YENEEA. V shed 3 bases and J 7 bases; nucleotides not matched to a gene: 6.

The V gene is TRBV3-1 (or the pseudogene TRBV3-2), the J gene TRBJ1-1; 10 bases are a match to TRBD1. CDR1 is LGHDT, CDR2 YNNKEL, per germline (reference sequence). V trimming: 0 bases; J trimming: 6 bases; junction bases outside the gene matches: 16. This CDR3 contains 19 residues. CDR3 loop: CASSQDLLGQGTLAAEAFF. Here the CDR3 DNA reads TGTGCCAGCAGCCAAGACTTATTGGGACAGGGGACCTTAGCGGCTGAAGCTTTCTTT.

This chain links TRBV2 with TRBJ2-2, with D perhaps matching TRBD1 (5 bases). V lost 5 bases and J lost 1, with 8 bases in between. The length of the CDR3 is 14 residues. Germline V CDR1 and CDR2: SNHLY, FYNNEI. The CDR3 protein is CASSNRGNTGELFF. DNA of the CDR3: TGTGCCAGCAGTAATAGGGGGAACACCGGGGAGCTGTTTTTT.

This chain connects TRBV7-9 to TRBJ2-1; 13 positions agree with TRBD2. Trimming at V came to 5 bases and at J to 0 bases, leaving 10 bases not matched to a gene. Germline-derived CDR1 and CDR2 are SEHNR and FQNEAQ (reference sequence). This CDR3 has 19 amino acids. The CDR3 bases are TGTGCCAGCAGCCCCCGACTAGCGGGAGGCCTCTCCTCCTACAATGAGCAGTTCTTC. It yields the protein CASSPRLAGGLSSYNEQFF.

CDR3 sequence (DNA): TGTGCCAGCAGCTCGCCTAGGGACAGCACTACAGATACGCAGTATTTT. It codes for CASSSPRDSTTDTQYF. The genes are TRBV7-3 and TRBJ2-3; the match to TRBD1 covers 7 bases. Germline lookup yields CDR1 SGHTA and CDR2 FQGTGA. The CDR3 covers 16 residues. V shed 4 bases, J shed 3 bases, and the junction held 10 bases outside the gene matches.

V and J are TRBV4-2 and TRBJ2-7, with TRBD1 identical over 8 bases. This CDR3 has 15 amino acids. The germline CDR1 and CDR2 sequences are LGHNA and YNFKEQ. V lost 8 bases and J lost 2; bases outside the gene matches: 11. In nucleotides, the CDR3 is TGTGCCAGCGGGCTCCCCGAGACAGGGGCCTACGAGCAGTACTTC. Its protein is CASGLPETGAYEQYF.

The chain uses TRBV18 and TRBJ2-5; 7 positions agree with TRBD2. The CDR3 length is 14 residues. The germline gives CDR1 KGHSH, CDR2 LQKENI. V shed 2 bases, J shed 2 bases, and the junction held 2 bases outside the gene matches. The CDR3 DNA reads as TGTGCCAGCTCACCAGGACTAGATCAAGAGACCCAGTACTTC. This codes for CASSPGLDQETQYF.

The rearrangement joins TRBV27 to TRBJ2-2; D is possibly TRBD2 (6 bases). CDR1 and CDR2 from the germline V gene are MNHEY and SMNVEV (reference sequence). This CDR3 is built from 14 residues. Trimming removed 11 bases at V and 7 bases at J, with 20 bases between. Written as DNA, the CDR3 is TGTGCCTCCGGGGGACTTCCTTTATTCGGGGAGCTGTTTTTT. Translation: CASGGLPLFGELFF.

The chain uses TRBV2 and TRBJ2-1; 13 nucleotides agree with TRBD2. The CDR3 has 15 amino acids. Germline V CDR1 and CDR2: SNHLY, FYNNEI. With 6 bases clipped from V and 7 bases from J, the junction kept 6 bases outside the gene matches. The CDR3 reads CASSTTSGGANEQFF. CDR3 sequence (DNA): TGTGCCAGCAGCACAACTAGCGGGGGGGCTAATGAGCAGTTCTTC.

This clone was seen a handful of times. The chain combines TRBV7-9 with TRBJ1-1; possibly TRBD1 for D (5 bases). The CDR3 contains 16 residues. With 5 bases removed from V and 4 bases from J, the gap between germline ends came to 20 bases. Germline CDR1 SEHNR, CDR2 FQNEAQ (reference sequence). Here the CDR3 reads CASSPRGGIGATEAFF. The CDR3 DNA reads TGTGCCAGCAGCCCCCGCGGGGGGATTGGGGCCACTGAAGCTTTCTTT.

The J gene is TRBJ1-1, the V gene TRBV2, with D possibly matching TRBD1 (6 bases). V lost 5 bases and J lost 0, with 19 bases in between. This CDR3 is 17 amino acids long. Germline CDR1 reads SNHLY; CDR2 reads FYNNEI. The CDR3 protein is CASSLQTGARMNTEAFF. The CDR3 region has the DNA TGTGCCAGCAGTCTCCAGACAGGAGCAAGAATGAACACTGAAGCTTTCTTT.

J is TRBJ1-5 and V is TRBV6-5; D is undetermined. This CDR3 is 15 amino acids long. Per the germline V gene, CDR1 is MNHEY and CDR2 is SVGAGI. V was trimmed by 4 bases and J by 1 base, leaving 11 bases between them. The CDR3 is CASSSGVISNQPQHF. DNA for the CDR3: TGTGCCAGCAGTTCCGGGGTTATCAGCAATCAGCCCCAGCATTTT.